The 9 T cell receptor beta chains listed next were all sequenced from one sample in a study of neurological immune-mediated disorders. MiXCR, applied by TCRdb to the 5' RACE reads, yields one record per CDR3 protein. The repertoire includes tens of thousands of distinct CDR3 sequences, 2.5% to 3% of them detected once, and about 1% sits in the top ten. Material for sequencing was PBMCs. All receptors derive from a woman in her 30s with multiple sclerosis.

This clonotype was recorded at least ten times. The J gene is TRBJ1-2, the V gene TRBV15; no reliable D call. V dropped 8 bases and J dropped 10 bases, with 20 bases sitting between them. The CDR3 covers 13 residues. CDR1 and CDR2 from the germline V gene are LNHNV and YYDKDF (reference sequence). CDR3 nucleotide sequence: TGTGCCACCCGGGAGGCCAGCTCAATGGTCTACACCTTC. Protein sequence: CATREASSMVYTF.

The sample holds a few counts of this clonotype. A read error may be the cause here, since a much bigger clone is one base away. The chain has TRBV7-2 and TRBJ2-2; perhaps D is TRBD1 or TRBD2 (5 bases each). The germline gives CDR1 SGHTA, CDR2 FQGNSA. Trimming pared 1 base from V and 5 bases from J, leaving 11 bases between. This CDR3 is built from 15 residues. CDR3 nucleotide sequence: TGTGCCAGCAGCTTAGATGGGACGGCGACCGGGGAGCTGTTTTTT. This sequence encodes CASSLDGTATGELFF.

This clonotype was counted ten times or more. V usage is TRBV20-1 and J usage is TRBJ2-3, with D tentatively TRBD2 (5 bases). The length of the CDR3 is 14 residues. With 3 bases removed from V and 7 bases from J, the gap between germline ends came to 17 bases. In germline, CDR1 is DFQATT, CDR2 SNEGSKA (reference sequence). Here the CDR3 DNA reads TGCAGTGCTAGTAGAGGAGGACCTCCCAATACGCAGTATTTT. Its translation is CSASRGGPPNTQYF.

This clonotype has at least ten counts. The CDR3 is CAIRRVEDSPLHF. CDR3 bases: TGTGCCATCAGACGGGTGGAGGATTCACCCCTCCACTTT. The chain links TRBV10-3 to TRBJ1-6; unclear D gene. The CDR3 has 13 residues. The V end was cut by 6 bases, the J end by 8 bases, with 11 bases between. CDR1 and CDR2 (germline): ENHRY, SYGVKD.

This clonotype was picked up many times. The rearrangement joins TRBV27 to TRBJ2-7; the D gene is possibly TRBD1 (6 bases). V shed 6 bases and J shed 4 bases, with 13 bases lying between them. The germline CDR1 and CDR2 sequences are MNHEY and SMNVEV (reference sequence). The CDR3 has 13 amino acids. The CDR3, as DNA: TGTGCCAGCAGCCCAGGGGCACTATACGAGCAGTACTTC. Protein: CASSPGALYEQYF.

This clonotype has a count of ten or more. The chain links TRBV3-1 to TRBJ2-7, with 10 bases that match TRBD1. The CDR3 contains 14 residues. Trimming took 4 bases from V and 6 from J; bases not matched to a gene: 6. Germline loops: CDR1 LGHDT, CDR2 YNNKEL (reference sequence). The CDR3 spells CASSPRQGAGEQYF. The CDR3 DNA is TGTGCCAGCAGCCCGCGACAGGGGGCGGGCGAGCAGTACTTC.

The gene calls are TRBV25-1 and TRBJ2-1, with 7 positions matching TRBD2. V dropped 1 base and J dropped 8; count of bases not matched to a gene: 11. This CDR3 has 16 residues. Germline V lookup: CDR1 MGHDK, CDR2 SYGVNS. In DNA form, the CDR3 reads TGTGCCAGCAGTGAATGGGGGGGAGGGGTGGCCGATGAGCAGTTCTTC. Its protein is CASSEWGGGVADEQFF.

This clonotype was recorded at least ten times. V is TRBV7-9 and J is TRBJ2-1; D is ambiguous. Deletions cut 3 bases from V and 9 bases from J, with 9 bases between. There are 12 residues in the CDR3. Germline values: CDR1 SEHNR, CDR2 FQNEAQ (reference sequence). CDR3 sequence: CASSFRSGEQFF. The DNA of the CDR3 is TGTGCCAGCAGCTTCAGGAGTGGTGAGCAGTTCTTC.

This clonotype was counted many times. The chain links TRBV29-1 to TRBJ1-5; D unresolved. The ends were cut back, 5 bases at V and 5 bases at J, with 13 bases in the middle. Germline V gene lookup returns CDR1 SQVTM and CDR2 ANQGSEA. The CDR3 is 13 residues long. The CDR3: CSVYGGKDQPQHF. The DNA of the CDR3 is TGCAGCGTTTATGGAGGAAAGGATCAGCCCCAGCATTTT.